Presented here are 2 T cell receptor beta chains from one specimen sequenced in a study of human T cells and chemical hapten exposure. A single record per CDR3 protein comes from TCRdb applying MiXCR to the RACE reads. This table holds under 75,000 distinct CDR3 sequences, around 8.8% found once. Regarding time point: patch test 2, 6 weeks after DPC sensitization. Treatment meaning: therapeutic diphenylcyclopropenone sensitization with weekly scalp DPC. This specimen was whole blood, taken in connection with sensitization to the hapten diphenylcyclopropenone (DPC). The receptor source for this set is a woman between 50 and 59 years old with alopecia areata. Some clones in this sample may be carry-over from other donors' samples.

This clonotype was counted many times. This sequence joins TRBV6-1 and TRBJ1-5; no clear D gene. CDR1 is MNHNS, CDR2 SASEGT, per germline. There are 14 residues in the CDR3. Trimming took off 7 bases at V and 3 bases at J, with 13 bases between the two ends. The CDR3 protein is CASTWEGLNQPQHF. Written as DNA, the CDR3 is TGTGCCAGCACCTGGGAAGGGCTCAATCAGCCCCAGCATTTT.

This clonotype was counted between two and nine times. The chain has TRBV7-2 and TRBJ2-3; TRBD2 matches 13 bases. Losses at the gene ends were 5 bases for V and 5 bases for J; bases not matched to a gene: 4. This CDR3 has 15 residues. Germline assignment: CDR1 SGHTA and CDR2 FQGNSA. The CDR3 here is CASSQRTSGGDTQYF. CDR3 DNA sequence: TGTGCCAGCAGCCAAAGGACTAGCGGGGGAGATACGCAGTATTTT.